This T cell receptor beta chain was sequenced for a study of T cells in women clearing cervical HPV infection. Across the whole study: HLA type could not be excluded as a confounder. Study-level results: TRBV6-7 relative abundance averaged roughly 0.1% in cases and 0.15% to 0.2% in controls. Each sample's T-cell count was unknown, possibly confounding richness.

Details on this clone: No antigen is known for it. Read data end 3 residues before the CDR3 end; the end is taken from the germline J gene.

Repertoires were generated with immunoSEQ multiplex PCR, while TCRdb's copy carries only in-frame clones and drops some. The table lists roughly 40,000 clones. The CDR3 length is 13 residues. The germline V and J ends were trimmed by 1 base and 7 bases, with 10 bases remaining between them. Germline CDR1 SEHNR, CDR2 FQNEAQ (reference sequence). MY09/MY11 PCR detected cervical HPV DNA; dot-blot assigned genotypes. The sample comprised blood buffy coat. The chain joins TRBV7-9 to TRBJ1-2; perhaps TRBD1 as D (5 bases). The clonotype was recovered from a woman aged 18 to 75 with a cervical HPV16 infection that either progressed to CIN3+ or cleared (not recorded which). The CDR3 spells CASSLEAGSGYTF. The sequenced part of the CDR3 DNA is TGTGCCAGCAGCTTAGAGGCAGGGAGTGGC.